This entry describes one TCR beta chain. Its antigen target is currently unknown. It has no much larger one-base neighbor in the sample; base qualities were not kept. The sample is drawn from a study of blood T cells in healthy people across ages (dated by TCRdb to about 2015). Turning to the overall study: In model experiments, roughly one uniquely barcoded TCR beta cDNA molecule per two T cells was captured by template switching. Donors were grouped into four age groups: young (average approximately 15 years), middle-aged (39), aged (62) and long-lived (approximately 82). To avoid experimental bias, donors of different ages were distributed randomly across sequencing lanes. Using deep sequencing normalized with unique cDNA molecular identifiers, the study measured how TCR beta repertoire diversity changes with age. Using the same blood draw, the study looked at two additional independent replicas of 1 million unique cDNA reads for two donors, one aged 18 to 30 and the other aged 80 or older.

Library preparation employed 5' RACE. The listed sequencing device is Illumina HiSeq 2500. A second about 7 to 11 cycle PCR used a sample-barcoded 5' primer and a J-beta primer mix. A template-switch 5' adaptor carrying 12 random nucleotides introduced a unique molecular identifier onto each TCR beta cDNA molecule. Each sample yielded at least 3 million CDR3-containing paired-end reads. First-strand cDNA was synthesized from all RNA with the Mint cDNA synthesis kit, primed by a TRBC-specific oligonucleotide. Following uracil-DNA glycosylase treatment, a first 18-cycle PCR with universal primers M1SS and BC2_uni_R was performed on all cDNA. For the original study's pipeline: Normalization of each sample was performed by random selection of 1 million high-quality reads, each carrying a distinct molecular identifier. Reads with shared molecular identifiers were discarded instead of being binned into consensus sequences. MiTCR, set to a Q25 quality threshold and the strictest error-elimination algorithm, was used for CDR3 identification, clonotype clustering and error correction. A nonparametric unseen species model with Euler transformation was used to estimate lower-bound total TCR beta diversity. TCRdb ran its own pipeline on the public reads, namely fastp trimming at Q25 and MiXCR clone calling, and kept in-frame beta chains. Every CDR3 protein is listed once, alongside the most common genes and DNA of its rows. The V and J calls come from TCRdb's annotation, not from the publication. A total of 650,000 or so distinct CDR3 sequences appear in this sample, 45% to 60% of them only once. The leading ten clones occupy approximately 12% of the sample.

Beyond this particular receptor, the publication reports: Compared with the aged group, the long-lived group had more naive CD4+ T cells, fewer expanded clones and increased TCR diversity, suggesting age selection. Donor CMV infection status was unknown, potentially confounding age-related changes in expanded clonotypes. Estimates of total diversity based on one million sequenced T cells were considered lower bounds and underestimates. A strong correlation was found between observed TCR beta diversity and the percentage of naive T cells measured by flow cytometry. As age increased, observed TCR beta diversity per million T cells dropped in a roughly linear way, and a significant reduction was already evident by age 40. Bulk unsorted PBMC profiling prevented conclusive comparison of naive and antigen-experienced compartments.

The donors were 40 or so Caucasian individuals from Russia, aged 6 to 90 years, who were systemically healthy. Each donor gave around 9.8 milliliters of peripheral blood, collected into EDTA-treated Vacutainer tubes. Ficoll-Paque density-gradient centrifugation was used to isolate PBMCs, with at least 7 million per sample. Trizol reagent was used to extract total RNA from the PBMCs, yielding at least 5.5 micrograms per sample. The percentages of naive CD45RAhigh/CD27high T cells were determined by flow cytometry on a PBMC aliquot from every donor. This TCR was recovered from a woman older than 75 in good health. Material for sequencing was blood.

The CDR3 protein sequence reads: CASSRTSVGNEQYF. The DNA is as follows: TGTGCCAGCAGCCGGACTAGCGTCGGCAATGAGCAGTACTTC. This sequence uses TRBV4-2 and TRBJ2-5; TRBD2 aligns with 9 central bases. The germline V end is reduced by 4 bases and the J end by 11 bases; junction bases left unmatched: 11. The germline V gene encodes CDR1 LGHNA and CDR2 YNFKEQ. From its cysteine to its phenylalanine, the CDR3 spans 14 amino acids. The DNA shown is the 42-base CDR3, in frame from base 1.